The 5 T cell receptor beta chains below come from one sample, sequenced in a study of T cell responses to AZD1222 COVID-19 vaccine. Sequenced by immunoSEQ multiplex PCR; TCRdb stores in-frame clones only, minus some. Here the sample spans 95,000 to 100,000 clones, 84% being singletons. Sequencing was performed on peripheral blood, taken 28 days after the second AZD1222 dose. The source of these receptors is an adult who received the AZD1222 COVID-19 vaccine.

J is TRBJ1-3 and V is TRBV4-1; D possibly corresponds to TRBD1 (5 bases). The germline gives CDR1 MGHRA, CDR2 YSYEKL. This CDR3 spans 18 amino acids. Between the trimmed V and J ends, which lost 4 bases and 0 bases, there was a span of 19 bases. CDR3 region: CASSPKPTDYASGNTIYF. The CDR3 DNA is TGCGCCAGCAGCCCCAAGCCGACAGACTACGCCTCTGGAAACACCATATATTTT.

The chain employs TRBV7-9 and TRBJ1-2; 12 bases align to TRBD1. CDR3 size: 17 residues. In germline, CDR1 is SEHNR, CDR2 FQNEAQ (reference sequence). V lost 8 bases, J lost 7 bases, and 17 bases stayed unmatched. DNA of the CDR3: TGTGCCAGCGCTCCTTACCGGGGACAGGGGGCGAGGGGTGGCTACACCTTC. Translated, it gives CASAPYRGQGARGGYTF. The entire variable domain, with the rest obtained from reference TRBV7-9 and TRBJ1-2, is as follows: DTGVSQNPRHKITKRGQNVTFRCDPISEHNRLYWYRQTLGQGPEFLTYFQNEAQLEKSRLLSDRFSAERPKGSFSTLEIQRTEQGDSAMYLCASAPYRGQGARGGYTFGSGTRLTVV.

V and J are TRBV2 and TRBJ2-1, with 11 bases that match TRBD2. Germline CDR1 is SNHLY and CDR2 is FYNNEI. The CDR3 has 14 amino acids. V was pared by 10 bases and J by 8 bases, with 10 bases of the junction left unmatched. The chain's CDR3 is CAIRLAGWRDEQFF. The CDR3 DNA is TGTGCCATCCGACTAGCGGGATGGCGCGATGAGCAGTTCTTC. The full variable domain, in which reference TRBV2 and TRBJ2-1 provide the parts outside the CDR3, is EPEVTQTPSHQVTQMGQEVILRCVPISNHLYFYWYRQILGQKVEFLVSFYNNEISEKSEIFDDQFSVERPDGSNFTLKIRSTKLEDSAMYFCAIRLAGWRDEQFFGPGTRLTVL.

V usage is TRBV10-1 and J usage is TRBJ2-1; D is ambiguous. This CDR3 spans 13 amino acids. Trimming pared 6 bases from V and 5 bases from J, leaving 11 bases between. Per germline, CDR1 WNHNN and CDR2 SYGVQD (reference sequence). Here the CDR3 DNA reads TGCGCCAGCAGCAAACAAGTTAACAATGAGCAGTTCTTC. Amino acids: CASSKQVNNEQFF.

The V gene is TRBV2, the J gene TRBJ1-2, with D maybe TRBD1 (5 bases). The CDR3 extends over 13 amino acids. Trimming took off 3 bases at V and 2 bases at J, with 7 bases between the two ends. CDR1 is SNHLY and CDR2 is FYNNEI in the germline V gene. The CDR3 is CASSERGNYGYTF. CDR3 sequence (DNA): TGTGCCAGCAGTGAGCGGGGCAACTATGGCTACACCTTC.